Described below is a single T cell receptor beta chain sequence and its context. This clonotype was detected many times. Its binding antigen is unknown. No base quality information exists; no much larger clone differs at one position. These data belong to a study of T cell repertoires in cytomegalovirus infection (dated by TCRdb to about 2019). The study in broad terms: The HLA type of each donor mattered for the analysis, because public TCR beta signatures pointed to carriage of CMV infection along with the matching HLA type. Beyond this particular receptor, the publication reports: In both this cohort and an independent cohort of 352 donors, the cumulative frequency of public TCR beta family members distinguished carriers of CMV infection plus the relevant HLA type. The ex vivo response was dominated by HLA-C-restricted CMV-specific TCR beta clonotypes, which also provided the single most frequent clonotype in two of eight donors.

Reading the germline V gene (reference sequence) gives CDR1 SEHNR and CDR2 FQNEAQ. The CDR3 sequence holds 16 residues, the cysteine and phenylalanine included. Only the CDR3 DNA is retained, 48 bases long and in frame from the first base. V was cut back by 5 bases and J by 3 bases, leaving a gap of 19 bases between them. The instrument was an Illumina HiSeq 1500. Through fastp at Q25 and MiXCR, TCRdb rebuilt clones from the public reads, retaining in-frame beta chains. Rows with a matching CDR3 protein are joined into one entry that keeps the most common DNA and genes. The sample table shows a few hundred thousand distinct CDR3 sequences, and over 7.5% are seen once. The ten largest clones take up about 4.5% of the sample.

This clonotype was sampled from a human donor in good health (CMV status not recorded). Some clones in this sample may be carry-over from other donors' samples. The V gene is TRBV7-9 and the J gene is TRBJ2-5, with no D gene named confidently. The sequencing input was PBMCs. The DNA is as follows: TGTGCCAGCAGCCCACTCTCTTTCCCAGCAAAAGAGACCCAGTACTTC. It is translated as CASSPLSFPAKETQYF.